This TCR beta chain was captured by sequencing in a study of shared clonotypes between healthy human individuals. Study conclusions and caveats: Larger estimated richness was generally seen in naive subsets than in memory subsets.

Germline V gene lookup returns CDR1 MNHNY and CDR2 SVGAGI (reference sequence). V shed 0 bases and J 7 bases; nucleotides not matched to a gene: 1. This CDR3 region has 15 residues. Profiling relied on immunoSEQ multiplex PCR, and the TCRdb table lists in-frame clones only, not all of them. The sample consists of roughly 700,000 clones, around 67% of them appearing once. This clone was counted once. Its matching antigen is unknown. Different DNA sequences within this sample yield the same CDR3. A split of CD4+ cells into CD45RA+ naive and CD45RA-negative memory subsets was performed. The rearrangement links TRBV6-6 to TRBJ1-4; TRBD1 matches 11 bases. This sequence originates from a woman younger than 45 in good health. The sample was memory CD4+ T cells sorted from blood. Subset in this sample: CD45RA-negative fraction. CDR3 amino acids: CASSYSGTGGEKLFF. CDR3 bases: TGTGCCAGCAGTTACTCGGGGACAGGGGGTGAAAAACTGTTTTTT.